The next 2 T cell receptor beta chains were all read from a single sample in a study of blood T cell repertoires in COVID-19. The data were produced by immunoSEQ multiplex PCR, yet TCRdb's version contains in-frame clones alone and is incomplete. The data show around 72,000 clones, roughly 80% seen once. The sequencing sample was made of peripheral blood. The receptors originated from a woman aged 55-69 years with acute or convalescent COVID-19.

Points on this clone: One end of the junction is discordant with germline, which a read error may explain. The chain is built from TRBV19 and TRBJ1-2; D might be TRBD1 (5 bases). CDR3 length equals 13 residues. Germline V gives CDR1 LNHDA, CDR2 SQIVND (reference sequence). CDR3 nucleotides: TGTGCCAGTAGAATAGCAGGGAACTATGGCTACACCTTC. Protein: CASRIAGNYGYTF.

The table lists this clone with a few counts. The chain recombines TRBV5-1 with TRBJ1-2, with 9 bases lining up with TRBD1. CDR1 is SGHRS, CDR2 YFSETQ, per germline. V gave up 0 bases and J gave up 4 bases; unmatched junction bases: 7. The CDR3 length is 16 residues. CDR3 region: CASSLARGQGAYGYTF. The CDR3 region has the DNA TGCGCCAGCAGCTTGGCCAGGGGACAGGGCGCCTATGGCTACACCTTC.